This passage covers 30 T cell receptor beta chains from one sample sequenced in a study of T cell responses to AZD1222 COVID-19 vaccine. Measured with immunoSEQ multiplex PCR; TCRdb has only the in-frame clones, and not every one. The repertoire holds 120,000 or so clones, roughly nine tenths seen once, with around 1.7% in the top ten. This sample comprised peripheral blood, obtained on day 0 of AZD1222 vaccination. The origin of the receptors is an adult in good health.

The chain is built from TRBV4-2 and TRBJ2-3, with a possible D match to TRBD2 (6 bases). This CDR3 spans 16 amino acids. Trimming removed 0 bases at V and 4 bases at J, with 14 bases between. Germline CDR1 is LGHNA and CDR2 is YNFKEQ. Here the CDR3 DNA reads TGTGCCAGCAGCCAAGATTTGGAGGGTGGGCCAGATACGCAGTATTTT. Its translation is CASSQDLEGGPDTQYF.

V and J are TRBV10-3 and TRBJ1-2; 8 bases map to TRBD1. The trim removed 6 bases at V and 4 bases at J, leaving 4 bases unmatched. Looked up from germline, CDR1 is ENHRY and CDR2 is SYGVKD. The CDR3 extends over 13 amino acids. The CDR3 bases are TGTGCCATCAGCGGACAGGGTCCCTATGGCTACACCTTC. This sequence encodes CAISGQGPYGYTF.

The chain is built from TRBV5-1 and TRBJ2-1, with a possible D match to TRBD1 (6 bases). Germline assignment: CDR1 SGHRS and CDR2 YFSETQ. This CDR3 has 16 residues. The germline V and J ends were trimmed by 3 bases and 11 bases, with 24 bases remaining between them. The chain's CDR3 is CASSSGAGATPRKQFF. In DNA, the CDR3 is TGCGCCAGCAGCTCAGGCGCAGGGGCAACCCCTCGGAAGCAGTTCTTC.

The chain is built from TRBV3-1 (or the pseudogene TRBV3-2) and TRBJ1-6; D is perhaps TRBD1 (6 bases). Deletions cut 5 bases from V and 7 bases from J, with 18 bases between. Looked up from germline, CDR1 is LGHDT and CDR2 is YNNKEL (reference sequence). The CDR3 runs to 16 residues. Written as DNA, the CDR3 is TGTGCCAGCAGCTCAGACGGAGGGGGAAACAATTCACCCCTCCACTTT. It encodes CASSSDGGGNNSPLHF.

In this sample, this clone turned up once. V and J are TRBV19 and TRBJ2-1, with 8 bases that match TRBD2. This CDR3 contains 15 residues. The junction had 9 bases not matched to a gene; V was cut back by 6 bases and J by 5 bases. Per germline, CDR1 LNHDA and CDR2 SQIVND (reference sequence). Here the CDR3 reads CASRGGGTLNNEQFF. CDR3 bases: TGTGCCAGTAGAGGCGGGGGGACACTTAACAATGAGCAGTTCTTC.

The chain is built from TRBV18 and TRBJ1-1; D is undetermined. V shed 0 bases and J shed 7 bases, with 12 bases lying between them. The germline gives CDR1 KGHSH, CDR2 LQKENI. CDR3 length equals 14 residues. This chain's CDR3 is CASSPPSLGNEAFF. CDR3 DNA: TGTGCCAGCTCACCACCCTCCTTAGGAAATGAAGCTTTCTTT. Complete variable domain (other parts from reference TRBV18 and TRBJ1-1): NAGVMQNPRHLVRRRGQEARLRCSPMKGHSHVYWYRQLPEEGLKFMVYLQKENIIDESGMPKERFSAEFPKEGPSILRIQQVVRGDSAAYFCASSPPSLGNEAFFGQGTRLTVV.

This chain connects TRBV2 to TRBJ1-4; D remains ambiguous. From germline, CDR1 is SNHLY and CDR2 FYNNEI. The CDR3 sequence is 14 residues long. V gave up 5 bases and J gave up 3 bases, with 10 bases separating them. The CDR3 nucleotides read TGTGCCAGCAGTTTACAAGGCGCTAATGAAAAACTGTTTTTT. As protein: CASSLQGANEKLFF.

The gene calls are TRBV18 and TRBJ1-3; D perhaps matches TRBD1 (6 bases). Germline CDR1 KGHSH, CDR2 LQKENI. Trimming pared 3 bases from V and 4 bases from J, leaving 16 bases between. This CDR3 spans 16 amino acids. The chain's CDR3 is CASSPQPGAAGNTIYF. The CDR3 DNA is TGTGCCAGCTCACCGCAACCGGGGGCAGCCGGAAACACCATATATTTT.

The CDR3 DNA is TGTGCCAGCAGCCCGGGGGGGCAGAAACGCACTGAAGCTTTCTTT. Its protein is CASSPGGQKRTEAFF. The V gene is TRBV5-8, the J gene TRBJ1-1, with D possibly TRBD1 on 6 matching bases. With 4 bases removed from V and 4 bases from J, the gap between germline ends came to 17 bases. Germline CDR1 is SGHTS and CDR2 is YDEGEE. The CDR3 extends over 15 amino acids.

This chain joins TRBV30 and TRBJ1-2, with TRBD1 identical over 7 bases. CDR3 length: 14 residues. The germline gives CDR1 GTSNPN, CDR2 SVGIG (reference sequence). The V segment lost 5 bases and the J segment 4 bases; nucleotides outside the gene matches: 10. The CDR3 bases are TGTGCCTGGGGCCCCGGCCAGGGGGGCTATGGCTACACCTTC. Amino acids: CAWGPGQGGYGYTF.

The chain combines TRBV9 with TRBJ2-2; no clear D. This CDR3 comprises 13 residues. Germline CDR1 and CDR2: SGDLS and YYNGEE. Trimming took off 0 bases at V and 5 bases at J, with 5 bases between the two ends. The CDR3 DNA sequence: TGTGCCAGCAGCGTAGCTCAGACCGGGGAGCTGTTTTTT. Translating gives CASSVAQTGELFF.

CDR3: CASSPPPPPGERLNEKLFF. CDR3 nucleotides: TGTGCCAGCAGCCCCCCTCCGCCTCCAGGGGAAAGGCTTAATGAAAAACTGTTTTTT. V and J are TRBV4-2 and TRBJ1-4, with a weak D call TRBD1 (6 bases). Germline V gene sequence: CDR1 LGHNA, CDR2 YNFKEQ. The CDR3 has 19 amino acids. Trimming took 4 bases from V and 4 from J, leaving 25 bases between them.

The J gene is TRBJ1-4, the V gene TRBV12-3 or TRBV12-4; 7 nucleotides line up with TRBD1. The V segment lost 5 bases and the J segment 13 bases; nucleotides outside the gene matches: 7. The CDR3 contains 12 residues. The CDR3 region is CASSGTVGGLFF. The CDR3 nucleotides are TGTGCCAGCAGTGGGACAGTCGGAGGACTGTTTTTT.

V usage is TRBV7-6 and J usage is TRBJ2-7; D is uncertain. The CDR3 contains 16 residues. The germline CDR1 and CDR2 sequences are SGHVS and FNYEAQ. V gave up 3 bases and J gave up 0 bases, with 15 bases separating them. This CDR3 is CASSLVDGTSSYEQYV. In DNA, the CDR3 is TGTGCCAGCAGCTTGGTGGACGGAACAAGCTCCTACGAGCAGTACGTC.

J is TRBJ1-6 and V is TRBV18; TRBD1 might be the D (6 bases). V shed 6 bases and J shed 7 bases, with 22 bases lying between them. CDR1 is KGHSH and CDR2 is LQKENI in the germline V gene. This CDR3 comprises 17 residues. The DNA of the CDR3 is TGTGCCAGCTCTCCAGCTGGACAGATGGGGGGGAATTCACCCCTCCACTTT. Translating it yields CASSPAGQMGGNSPLHF.

The rearrangement links TRBV7-3 to TRBJ2-1; the D gene could be TRBD1 or TRBD2 (5 bases each). This CDR3 is built from 16 residues. V gave up 1 base and J gave up 9 bases, with 19 bases separating them. Germline V gene data show CDR1 as SGHTA and CDR2 as FQGTGA. DNA for the CDR3: TGTGCCAGCAGCTTAAAGGGGACCGCGATGGGCGGTGAGCAGTTCTTC. Protein sequence: CASSLKGTAMGGEQFF.

This chain connects TRBV12-5 to TRBJ1-3; D is unclear. The germline CDR1 and CDR2 sequences are LGHNT and FRNRAP. The CDR3 contains 15 residues. V lost 1 base and J lost 0, with 7 bases in between. The chain's CDR3 is CASGLGSSSGNTIYF. For the CDR3, the DNA is TGTGCTAGTGGTTTGGGCTCGTCCTCTGGAAACACCATATATTTT.

This clone has just a few counts. This chain uses TRBV10-3 with TRBJ1-2; possibly TRBD1 for D (5 bases). Germline CDR1 and CDR2: ENHRY and SYGVKD. The CDR3 totals 12 residues. Trimming took off 4 bases at V and 8 bases at J, with 11 bases between the two ends. The CDR3 DNA reads TGTGCCATCAGTGGAGGGACCCAGGGCTACACCTTC. Residues: CAISGGTQGYTF.

This clone is a singleton in its sample. The chain uses TRBV6-6 and TRBJ1-2, with TRBD1 matching 7 bases. Germline loops: CDR1 MNHNY, CDR2 SVGAGI (reference sequence). V was pared by 2 bases and J by 2 bases, with 5 bases of the junction left unmatched. The CDR3 totals 15 residues. The CDR3 loop is CASSYGRGQNYGYTF. CDR3 DNA sequence: TGTGCCAGCAGTTACGGGAGGGGGCAAAACTATGGCTACACCTTC.

V and J are TRBV30 and TRBJ1-2; D perhaps matches TRBD1 (5 bases). Trimming left V 0 bases short and J 0 bases short, with 5 bases between. Germline V lookup: CDR1 GTSNPN, CDR2 SVGIG (reference sequence). CDR3 size: 13 residues. CDR3: CAWSVGPNYGYTF. The CDR3 bases are TGTGCCTGGAGTGTGGGACCTAACTATGGCTACACCTTC.

This clone was seen a handful of times. The chain combines TRBV9 with TRBJ1-5, with 8 bases fitting TRBD1. V was pared by 4 bases and J by 7 bases, with 10 bases of the junction left unmatched. The length of the CDR3 is 15 residues. Germline CDR1 SGDLS, CDR2 YYNGEE. The CDR3 reads CASSPRTGIDQPQHF. CDR3 nucleotide sequence: TGTGCCAGCAGCCCCCGGACAGGGATAGACCAGCCCCAGCATTTT.

The chain is built from TRBV30 and TRBJ2-5, with TRBD2 matching 7 bases. The CDR3 spans 12 residues. Per germline, CDR1 GTSNPN and CDR2 SVGIG (reference sequence). The trim removed 0 bases at V and 5 bases at J, leaving 0 bases unmatched. DNA for the CDR3: TGTGCCTGGAGTGTGGGGGGGGAGACCCAGTACTTC. Translated, it gives CAWSVGGETQYF.

The CDR3: CASSLDAGNTIYF. The CDR3 bases are TGTGCCAGCAGCTTAGACGCGGGAAACACCATATATTTT. The rearrangement uses TRBV7-9 and TRBJ1-3; D not resolved. The CDR3 extends over 13 amino acids. CDR1 and CDR2 (germline): SEHNR, FQNEAQ (reference sequence). Between the trimmed V and J ends, which lost 1 base and 4 bases, there was a span of 5 bases.

The rearrangement links TRBV11-3 to TRBJ1-1; unclear D gene. CDR1 is SGHNT and CDR2 is YENEEA in the germline V gene. V lost 1 base, J lost 13 bases, and 16 bases lay in between. The CDR3 spans 13 residues. This CDR3 is CASSLAAARQLFF. DNA for the CDR3: TGTGCCAGCAGCTTAGCGGCAGCCCGGCAGCTTTTCTTT.

V usage is TRBV5-1 and J usage is TRBJ2-1, with TRBD1 identical over 7 bases. The CDR3 has 13 amino acids. V gave up 2 bases and J gave up 7 bases; unmatched junction bases: 3. Looked up from germline, CDR1 is SGHRS and CDR2 is YFSETQ. For the CDR3, the DNA is TGCGCCAGCAGCTTAATACAGGGGAATGAGCAGTTCTTC. Its translation: CASSLIQGNEQFF.

This rearrangement joins TRBV7-2 to TRBJ2-2; TRBD2 aligns across 8 bases. CDR1 SGHTA and CDR2 FQGNSA come from the germline V gene. The length of the CDR3 is 14 residues. With 3 bases clipped from V and 7 bases from J, the junction kept 4 bases outside the gene matches. CDR3 nucleotide sequence: TGTGCCAGCAGCTTCGTTAGCGGGGACGGGGAGCTGTTTTTT. It encodes CASSFVSGDGELFF. The whole variable domain, remainder taken from reference TRBV7-2 and TRBJ2-2, is GAGVSQSPSNKVTEKGKDVELRCDPISGHTALYWYRQSLGQGLEFLIYFQGNSAPDKSGLPSDRFSAERTGGSVSTLTIQRTQQEDSAVYLCASSFVSGDGELFFGEGSRLTVL.

This chain links TRBV11-3 with TRBJ1-2, with TRBD1 as a possible D gene (5 bases). The CDR3 has 14 amino acids. V was clipped by 4 bases and J by 9 bases, with 18 bases between them. CDR1 SGHNT and CDR2 YENEEA come from the germline V gene. CDR3 in amino acids: CASSSRDSLRSYTF. For the CDR3, the DNA is TGTGCCAGCAGCTCTAGAGACAGCCTGAGAAGCTACACCTTC.

The genes are TRBV7-9 and TRBJ1-6; the match to TRBD1 covers 10 bases. The CDR3 length is 15 residues. After removal of 6 bases from V and 9 bases from J, the junction contained 8 bases not matched to a gene. The germline gives CDR1 SEHNR, CDR2 FQNEAQ (reference sequence). The CDR3 region is CASRRTGGQGSPLHF. CDR3 sequence (DNA): TGTGCCAGCAGACGGACAGGGGGTCAGGGTTCACCCCTCCACTTT.

This clone was seen a few times. This chain connects TRBV5-1 to TRBJ1-1; 9 bases line up with TRBD1. The ends lost 3 bases at V and 1 base at J; junction bases unmatched: 4. The CDR3 spans 15 residues. Germline V CDR1 and CDR2: SGHRS, YFSETQ. Written as DNA, the CDR3 is TGCGCCAGCAGCTGGGGGACAGGGCGGAACACTGAAGCTTTCTTT. It codes for CASSWGTGRNTEAFF. Full variable domain (outside the CDR3, taken from reference TRBV5-1 and TRBJ1-1): KAGVTQTPRYLIKTRGQQVTLSCSPISGHRSVSWYQQTPGQGLQFLFEYFSETQRNKGNFPGRFSGRQFSNSRSEMNVSTLELGDSALYLCASSWGTGRNTEAFFGQGTRLTVV.

This clone has just a few counts. The genes are TRBV6-5 and TRBJ2-2; 12 positions match TRBD2. Germline CDR1 and CDR2: MNHEY and SVGAGI. CDR3 length: 16 amino acids. V was clipped by 4 bases and J by 5 bases; unmatched bases: 5. The CDR3, as DNA: TGTGCCAGCAGTTTAACCGGGACTAGCGGGACCGGGGAGCTGTTTTTT. This sequence encodes CASSLTGTSGTGELFF.